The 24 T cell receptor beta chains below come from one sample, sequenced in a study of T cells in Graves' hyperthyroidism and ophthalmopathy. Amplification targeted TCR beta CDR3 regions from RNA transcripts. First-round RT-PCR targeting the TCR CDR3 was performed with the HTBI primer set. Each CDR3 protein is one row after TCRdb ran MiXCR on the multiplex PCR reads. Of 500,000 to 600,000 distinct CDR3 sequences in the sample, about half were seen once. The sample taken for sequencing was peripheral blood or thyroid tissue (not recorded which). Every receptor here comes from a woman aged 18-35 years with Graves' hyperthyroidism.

This chain's CDR3 is CSAGGTSGKLYGYTF. In DNA form, the CDR3 reads TGCAGTGCCGGGGGGACTAGCGGGAAACTCTATGGCTACACCTTC. The chain links TRBV20-1 to TRBJ1-2; tentative D call: TRBD1 (5 bases). From germline, CDR1 is DFQATT and CDR2 SNEGSKA (reference sequence). Deletions cut 6 bases from V and 4 bases from J, with 21 bases between. There are 15 residues in the CDR3.

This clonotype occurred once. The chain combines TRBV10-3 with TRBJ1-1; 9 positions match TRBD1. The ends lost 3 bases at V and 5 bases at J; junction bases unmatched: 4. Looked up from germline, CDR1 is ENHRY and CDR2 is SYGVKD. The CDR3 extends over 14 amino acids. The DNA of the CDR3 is TGTGCCATCAGTGACCGAGACAGGGGGACTGAAGCTTTCTTT. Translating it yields CAISDRDRGTEAFF.

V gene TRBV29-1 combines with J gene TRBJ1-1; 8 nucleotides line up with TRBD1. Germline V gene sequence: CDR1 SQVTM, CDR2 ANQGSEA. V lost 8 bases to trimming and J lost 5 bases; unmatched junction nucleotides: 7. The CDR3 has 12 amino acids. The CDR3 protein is CSYDRGGTEAFF. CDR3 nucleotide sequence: TGCAGCTATGACAGGGGAGGGACTGAAGCTTTCTTT.

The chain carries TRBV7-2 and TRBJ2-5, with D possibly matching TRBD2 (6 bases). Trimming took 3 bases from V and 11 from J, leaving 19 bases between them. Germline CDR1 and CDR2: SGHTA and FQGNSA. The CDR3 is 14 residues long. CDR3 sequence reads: CASSFTGVTDTQYF. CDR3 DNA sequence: TGTGCCAGCAGCTTTACGGGGGTCACAGATACGCAGTACTTC. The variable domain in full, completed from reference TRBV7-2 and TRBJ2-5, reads GAGVSQSPSNKVTEKGKDVELRCDPISGHTALYWYRQSLGQGLEFLIYFQGNSAPDKSGLPSDRFSAERTGGSVSTLTIQRTQQEDSAVYLCASSFTGVTDTQYFGPGTRLLVL.

CDR3 sequence (DNA): TGTGCCAGCAGCCAGGGACGGACTGAAGCTTTCTTT. Translated: CASSQGRTEAFF. The V gene is TRBV7-6, the J gene TRBJ1-1, with D perhaps matching TRBD1 (5 bases). Trimming took 5 bases from V and 5 from J, leaving 9 bases between them. CDR3 length equals 12 residues. Germline CDR1 reads SGHVS; CDR2 reads FNYEAQ.

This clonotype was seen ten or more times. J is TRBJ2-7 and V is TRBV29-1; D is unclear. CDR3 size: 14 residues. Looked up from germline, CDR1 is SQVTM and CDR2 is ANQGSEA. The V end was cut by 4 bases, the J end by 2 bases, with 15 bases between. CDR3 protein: CSVVVTHQPYEQYF. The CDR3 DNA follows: TGCAGCGTTGTGGTCACTCATCAACCCTACGAGCAGTACTTC.

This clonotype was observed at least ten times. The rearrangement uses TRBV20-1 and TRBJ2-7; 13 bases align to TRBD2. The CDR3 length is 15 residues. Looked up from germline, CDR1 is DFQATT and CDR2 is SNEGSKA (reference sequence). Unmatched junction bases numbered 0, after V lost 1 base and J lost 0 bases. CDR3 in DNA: TGCAGTGCTAGAGGGACTAGCGGGAGCTCCTACGAGCAGTACTTC. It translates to CSARGTSGSSYEQYF.

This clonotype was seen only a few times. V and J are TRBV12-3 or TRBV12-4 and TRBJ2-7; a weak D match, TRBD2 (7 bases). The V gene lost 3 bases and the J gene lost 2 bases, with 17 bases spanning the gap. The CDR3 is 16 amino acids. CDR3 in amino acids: CASSLTSGGTTYEQYF. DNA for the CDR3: TGTGCCAGCAGTTTGACGTCCGGGGGGACAACCTACGAGCAGTACTTC.

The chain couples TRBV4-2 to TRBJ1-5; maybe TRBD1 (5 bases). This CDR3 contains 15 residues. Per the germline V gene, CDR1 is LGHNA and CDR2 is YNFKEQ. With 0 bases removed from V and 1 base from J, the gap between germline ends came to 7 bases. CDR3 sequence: CASSQDWDSNQPQHF. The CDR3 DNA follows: TGTGCCAGCAGCCAAGATTGGGACAGCAATCAGCCCCAGCATTTT.

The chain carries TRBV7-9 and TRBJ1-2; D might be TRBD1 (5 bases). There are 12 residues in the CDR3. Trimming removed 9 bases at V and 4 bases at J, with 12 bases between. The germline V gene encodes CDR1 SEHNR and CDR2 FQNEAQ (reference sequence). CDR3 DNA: TGTGCCAGTTGTCGCGGGGGCTATGGCTACACCTTC. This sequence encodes CASCRGGYGYTF.

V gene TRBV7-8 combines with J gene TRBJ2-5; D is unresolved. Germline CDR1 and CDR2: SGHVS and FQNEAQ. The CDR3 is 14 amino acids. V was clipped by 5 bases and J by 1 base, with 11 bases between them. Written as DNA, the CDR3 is TGTGCCAGCAGCGCGACCGGGCCCCAAGAGACCCAGTACTTC. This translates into CASSATGPQETQYF.

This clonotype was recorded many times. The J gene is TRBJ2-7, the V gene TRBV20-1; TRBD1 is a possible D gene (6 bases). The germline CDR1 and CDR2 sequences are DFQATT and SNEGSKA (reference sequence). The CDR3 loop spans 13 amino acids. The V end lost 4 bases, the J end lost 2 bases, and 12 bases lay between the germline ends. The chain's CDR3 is CSANQGPTYEQYF. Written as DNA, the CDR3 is TGCAGTGCTAATCAGGGGCCAACCTACGAGCAGTACTTC.

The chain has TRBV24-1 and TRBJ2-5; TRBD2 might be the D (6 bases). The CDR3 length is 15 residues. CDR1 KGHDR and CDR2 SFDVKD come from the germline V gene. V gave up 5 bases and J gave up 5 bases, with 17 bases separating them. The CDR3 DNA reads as TGTGCCACCAGTGGGACGGGGACGGGGGATGAGACCCAGTACTTC. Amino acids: CATSGTGTGDETQYF.

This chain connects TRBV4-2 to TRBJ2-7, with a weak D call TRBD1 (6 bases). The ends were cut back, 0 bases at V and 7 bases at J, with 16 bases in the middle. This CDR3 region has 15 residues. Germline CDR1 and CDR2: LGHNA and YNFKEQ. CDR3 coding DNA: TGTGCCAGCAGCCAAGATGGGCAGGGGCGAGGGGAGCAGTACTTC. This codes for CASSQDGQGRGEQYF.

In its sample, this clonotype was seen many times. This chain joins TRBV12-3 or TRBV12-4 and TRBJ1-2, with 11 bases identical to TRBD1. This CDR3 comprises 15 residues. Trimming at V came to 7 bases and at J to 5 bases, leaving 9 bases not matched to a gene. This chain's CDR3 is CASTSGQGVLYGYTF. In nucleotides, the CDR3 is TGTGCCAGCACTTCGGGACAGGGGGTTCTGTATGGCTACACCTTC.

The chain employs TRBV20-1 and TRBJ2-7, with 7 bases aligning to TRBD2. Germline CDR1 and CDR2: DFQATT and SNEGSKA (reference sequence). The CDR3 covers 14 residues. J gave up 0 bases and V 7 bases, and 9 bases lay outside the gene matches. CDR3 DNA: TGCAGTGGAGCGGGGACCCTCAGCTCCTACGAGCAGTACTTC. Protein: CSGAGTLSSYEQYF.

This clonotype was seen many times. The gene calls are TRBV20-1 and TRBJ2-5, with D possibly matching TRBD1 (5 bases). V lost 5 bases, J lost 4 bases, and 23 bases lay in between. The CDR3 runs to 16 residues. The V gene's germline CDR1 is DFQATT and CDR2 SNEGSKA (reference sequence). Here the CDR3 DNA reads TGCAGTGCTCCCTTCCAGGGCCTGGGCTCCAGAGAGACCCAGTACTTC. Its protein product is CSAPFQGLGSRETQYF.

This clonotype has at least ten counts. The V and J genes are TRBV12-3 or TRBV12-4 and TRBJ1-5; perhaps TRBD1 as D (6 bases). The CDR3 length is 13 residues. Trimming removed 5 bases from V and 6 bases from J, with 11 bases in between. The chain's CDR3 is CASSRRGLQPQHF. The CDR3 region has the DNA TGTGCCAGCAGTCGCCGGGGGCTTCAGCCCCAGCATTTT.

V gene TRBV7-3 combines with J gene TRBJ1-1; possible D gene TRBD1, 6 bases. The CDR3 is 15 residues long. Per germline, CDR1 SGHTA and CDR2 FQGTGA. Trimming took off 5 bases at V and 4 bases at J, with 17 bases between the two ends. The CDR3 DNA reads TGTGCCAGCAGCCCCTCTAGCGAGGGGGGCACTGAAGCTTTCTTT. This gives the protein CASSPSSEGGTEAFF.

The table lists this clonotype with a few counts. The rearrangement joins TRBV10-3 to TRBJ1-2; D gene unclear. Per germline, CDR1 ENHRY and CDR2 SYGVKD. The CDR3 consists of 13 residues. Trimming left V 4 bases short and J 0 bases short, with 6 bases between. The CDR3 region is CAISAGANYGYTF. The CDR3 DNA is TGTGCCATCAGTGCCGGAGCTAACTATGGCTACACCTTC.

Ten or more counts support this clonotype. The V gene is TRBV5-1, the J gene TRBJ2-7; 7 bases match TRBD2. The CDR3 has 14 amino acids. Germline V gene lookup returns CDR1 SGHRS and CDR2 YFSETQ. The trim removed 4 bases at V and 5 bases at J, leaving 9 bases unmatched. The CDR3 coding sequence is TGCGCCAGCAGCCCCCGGGGGGTACGAGACGAGCAGTACTTC. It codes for CASSPRGVRDEQYF.

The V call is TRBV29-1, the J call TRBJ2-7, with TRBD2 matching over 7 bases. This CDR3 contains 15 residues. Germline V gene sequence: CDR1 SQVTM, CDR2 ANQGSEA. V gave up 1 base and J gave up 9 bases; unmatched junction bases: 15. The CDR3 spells CSVEGGSGTLSMQYF. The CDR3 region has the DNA TGCAGCGTTGAAGGCGGGAGTGGGACCTTGAGTATGCAGTACTTC.

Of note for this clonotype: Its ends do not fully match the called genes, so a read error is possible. The DNA of the CDR3 is TGTGCCATCAGCTCTACAGGAGCAGAAGCTTTCTTT. Translated, it gives CAISSTGAEAFF. The V and J genes are TRBV7-9 and TRBJ1-1, with D possibly matching TRBD1 (5 bases). Germline V gives CDR1 SEHNR, CDR2 FQNEAQ (reference sequence). This CDR3 is built from 12 residues.

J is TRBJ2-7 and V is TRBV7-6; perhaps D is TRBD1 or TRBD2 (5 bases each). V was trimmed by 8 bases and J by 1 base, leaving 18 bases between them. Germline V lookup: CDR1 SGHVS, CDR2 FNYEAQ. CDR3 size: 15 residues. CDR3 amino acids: CASGSFRGPSYEQYF. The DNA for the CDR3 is TGTGCCAGCGGCTCTTTTCGGGGCCCGTCCTACGAGCAGTACTTC.